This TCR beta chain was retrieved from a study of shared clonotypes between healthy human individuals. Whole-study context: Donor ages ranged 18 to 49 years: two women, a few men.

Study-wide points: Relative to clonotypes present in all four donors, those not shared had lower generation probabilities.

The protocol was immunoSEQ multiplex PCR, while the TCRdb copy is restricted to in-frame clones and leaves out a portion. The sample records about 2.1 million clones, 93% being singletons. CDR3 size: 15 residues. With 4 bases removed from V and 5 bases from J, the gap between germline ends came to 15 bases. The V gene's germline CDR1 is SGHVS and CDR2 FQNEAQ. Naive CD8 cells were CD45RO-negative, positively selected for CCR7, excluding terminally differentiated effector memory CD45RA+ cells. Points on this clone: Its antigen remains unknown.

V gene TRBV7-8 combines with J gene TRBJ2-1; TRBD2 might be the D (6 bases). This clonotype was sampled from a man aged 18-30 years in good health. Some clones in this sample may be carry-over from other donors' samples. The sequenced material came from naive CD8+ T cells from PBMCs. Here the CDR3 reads CASSSSGTSDNEQFF. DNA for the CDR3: TGTGCCAGCAGCTCGTCCGGGACTTCTGACAATGAGCAGTTCTTC.